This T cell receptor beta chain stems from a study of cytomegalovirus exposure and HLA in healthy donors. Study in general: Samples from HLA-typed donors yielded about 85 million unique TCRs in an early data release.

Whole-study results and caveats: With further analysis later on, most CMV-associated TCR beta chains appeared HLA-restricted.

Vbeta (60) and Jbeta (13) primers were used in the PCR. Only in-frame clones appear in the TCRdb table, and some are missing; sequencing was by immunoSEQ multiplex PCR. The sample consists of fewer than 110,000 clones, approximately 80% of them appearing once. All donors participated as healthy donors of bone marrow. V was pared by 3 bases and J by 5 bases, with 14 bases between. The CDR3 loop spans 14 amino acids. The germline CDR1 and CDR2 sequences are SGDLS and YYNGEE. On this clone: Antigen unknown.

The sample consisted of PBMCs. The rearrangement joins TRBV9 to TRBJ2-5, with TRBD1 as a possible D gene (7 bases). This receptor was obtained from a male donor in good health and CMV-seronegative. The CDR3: CASSDYRGLETQYF. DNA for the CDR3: TGTGCCAGCAGCGATTACAGGGGACTCGAGACCCAGTACTTC.